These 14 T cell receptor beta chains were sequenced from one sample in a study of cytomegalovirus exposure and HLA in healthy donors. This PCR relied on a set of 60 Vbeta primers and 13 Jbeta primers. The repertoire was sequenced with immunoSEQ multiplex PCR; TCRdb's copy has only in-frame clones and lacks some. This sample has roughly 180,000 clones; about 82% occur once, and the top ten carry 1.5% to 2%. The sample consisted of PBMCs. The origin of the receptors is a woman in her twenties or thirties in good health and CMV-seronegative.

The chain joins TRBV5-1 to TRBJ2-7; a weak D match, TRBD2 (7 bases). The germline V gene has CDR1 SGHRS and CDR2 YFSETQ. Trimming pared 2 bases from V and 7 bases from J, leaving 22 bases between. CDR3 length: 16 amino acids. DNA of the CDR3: TGCGCCAGCAGCTTCTCACCCCTTGTGGGGGGGCGAGAGCAGTACTTC. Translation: CASSFSPLVGGREQYF. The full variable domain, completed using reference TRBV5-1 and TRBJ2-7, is KAGVTQTPRYLIKTRGQQVTLSCSPISGHRSVSWYQQTPGQGLQFLFEYFSETQRNKGNFPGRFSGRQFSNSRSEMNVSTLELGDSALYLCASSFSPLVGGREQYFGPGTRLTVT.

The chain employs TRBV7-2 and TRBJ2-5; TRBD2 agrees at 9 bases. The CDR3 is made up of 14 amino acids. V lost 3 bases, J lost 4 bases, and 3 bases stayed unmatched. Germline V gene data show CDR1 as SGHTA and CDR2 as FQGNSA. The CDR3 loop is CASSFNSGGETQYF. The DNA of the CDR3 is TGTGCCAGCAGCTTCAATAGCGGGGGAGAGACCCAGTACTTC.

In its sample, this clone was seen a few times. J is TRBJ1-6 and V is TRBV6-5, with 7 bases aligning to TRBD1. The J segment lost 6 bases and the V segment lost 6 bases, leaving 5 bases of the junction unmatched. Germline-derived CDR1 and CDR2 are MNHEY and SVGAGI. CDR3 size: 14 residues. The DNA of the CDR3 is TGTGCCAGCAGGGGCAGGGGGTTTAATTCACCCCTCCACTTT. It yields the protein CASRGRGFNSPLHF.

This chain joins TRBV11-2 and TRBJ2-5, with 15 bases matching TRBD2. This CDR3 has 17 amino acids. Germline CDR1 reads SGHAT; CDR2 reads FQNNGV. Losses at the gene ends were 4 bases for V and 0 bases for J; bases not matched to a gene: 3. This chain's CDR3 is CASSSGLAGGNQETQYF. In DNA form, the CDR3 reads TGTGCCAGCAGCTCGGGACTAGCGGGGGGAAACCAAGAGACCCAGTACTTC.

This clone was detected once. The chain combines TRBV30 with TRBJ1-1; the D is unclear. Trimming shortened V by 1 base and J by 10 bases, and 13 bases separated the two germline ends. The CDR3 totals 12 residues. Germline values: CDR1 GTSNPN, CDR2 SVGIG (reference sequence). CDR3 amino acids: CAWSDQDLAAFF. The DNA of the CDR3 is TGTGCCTGGAGTGATCAGGATCTGGCAGCTTTCTTT.

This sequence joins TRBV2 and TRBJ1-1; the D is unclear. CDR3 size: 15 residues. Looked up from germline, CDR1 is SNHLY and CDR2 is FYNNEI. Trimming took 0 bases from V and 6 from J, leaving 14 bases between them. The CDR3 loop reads CASSEAAGGFAEAFF. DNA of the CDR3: TGTGCCAGCAGTGAAGCGGCGGGTGGGTTCGCTGAAGCTTTCTTT.

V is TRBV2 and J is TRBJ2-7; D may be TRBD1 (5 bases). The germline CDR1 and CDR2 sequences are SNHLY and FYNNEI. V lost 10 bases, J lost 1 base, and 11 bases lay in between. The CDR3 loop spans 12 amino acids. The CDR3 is CATVQASYEQYF. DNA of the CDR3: TGTGCCACCGTACAGGCTTCCTACGAGCAGTACTTC.

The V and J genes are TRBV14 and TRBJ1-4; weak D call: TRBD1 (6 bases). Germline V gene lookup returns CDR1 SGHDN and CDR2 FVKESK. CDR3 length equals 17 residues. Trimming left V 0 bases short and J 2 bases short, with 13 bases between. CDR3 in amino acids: CASSQDLAGATNEKLFF. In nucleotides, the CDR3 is TGTGCCAGCAGCCAAGATCTGGCAGGGGCGACTAATGAAAAACTGTTTTTT.

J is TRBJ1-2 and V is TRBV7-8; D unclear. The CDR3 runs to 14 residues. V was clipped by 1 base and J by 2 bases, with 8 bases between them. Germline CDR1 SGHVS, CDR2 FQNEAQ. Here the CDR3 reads CASSLESRNYGYTF. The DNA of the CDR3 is TGTGCCAGCAGCTTAGAAAGTCGGAACTATGGCTACACCTTC.

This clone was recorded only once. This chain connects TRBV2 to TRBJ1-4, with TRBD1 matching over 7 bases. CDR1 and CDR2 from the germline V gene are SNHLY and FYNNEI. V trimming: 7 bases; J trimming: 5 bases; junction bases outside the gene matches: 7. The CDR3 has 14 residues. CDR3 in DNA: TGTGCCAGCAAGGGGGCGCCGAGCAATGAAAAACTGTTTTTT. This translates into CASKGAPSNEKLFF.

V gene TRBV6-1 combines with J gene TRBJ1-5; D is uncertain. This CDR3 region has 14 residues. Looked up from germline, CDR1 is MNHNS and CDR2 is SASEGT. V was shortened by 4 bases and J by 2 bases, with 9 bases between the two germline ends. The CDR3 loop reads CASSVLSGNQPQHF. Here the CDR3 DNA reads TGTGCCAGCAGTGTCCTTAGCGGCAATCAGCCCCAGCATTTT.

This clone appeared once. The CDR3 nucleotides are TGTGCCAAGGGGGCTGCGGAGACCCAGTACTTC. Residues: CAKGAAETQYF. The gene calls are TRBV2 and TRBJ2-5, with TRBD1 identical over 7 bases. Germline V gene data show CDR1 as SNHLY and CDR2 as FYNNEI. Germline trimming cut 10 bases from V and 5 bases from J; bases unmatched to any gene: 4. The CDR3 loop spans 11 amino acids.

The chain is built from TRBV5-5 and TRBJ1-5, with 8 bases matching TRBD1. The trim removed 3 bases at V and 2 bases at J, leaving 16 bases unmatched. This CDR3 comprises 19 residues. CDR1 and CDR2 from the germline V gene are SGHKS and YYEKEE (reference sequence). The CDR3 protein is CASSSLYSDRVVRNQPQHF. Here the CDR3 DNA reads TGTGCCAGCAGCTCCCTATATTCGGACAGGGTCGTTCGCAATCAGCCCCAGCATTTT. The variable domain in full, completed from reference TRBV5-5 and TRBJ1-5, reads DAGVTQSPTHLIKTRGQQVTLRCSPISGHKSVSWYQQVLGQGPQFIFQYYEKEERGRGNFPDRFSARQFPNYSSELNVNALLLGDSALYLCASSSLYSDRVVRNQPQHFGDGTRLSIL.

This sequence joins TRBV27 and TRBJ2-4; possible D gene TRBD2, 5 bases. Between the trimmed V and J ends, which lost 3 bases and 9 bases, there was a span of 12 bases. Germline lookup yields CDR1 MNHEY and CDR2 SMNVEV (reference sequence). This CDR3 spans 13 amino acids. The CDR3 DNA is TGTGCCAGCAGTTTTGGAGGAGGAAGCATTCAGTACTTC. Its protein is CASSFGGGSIQYF.